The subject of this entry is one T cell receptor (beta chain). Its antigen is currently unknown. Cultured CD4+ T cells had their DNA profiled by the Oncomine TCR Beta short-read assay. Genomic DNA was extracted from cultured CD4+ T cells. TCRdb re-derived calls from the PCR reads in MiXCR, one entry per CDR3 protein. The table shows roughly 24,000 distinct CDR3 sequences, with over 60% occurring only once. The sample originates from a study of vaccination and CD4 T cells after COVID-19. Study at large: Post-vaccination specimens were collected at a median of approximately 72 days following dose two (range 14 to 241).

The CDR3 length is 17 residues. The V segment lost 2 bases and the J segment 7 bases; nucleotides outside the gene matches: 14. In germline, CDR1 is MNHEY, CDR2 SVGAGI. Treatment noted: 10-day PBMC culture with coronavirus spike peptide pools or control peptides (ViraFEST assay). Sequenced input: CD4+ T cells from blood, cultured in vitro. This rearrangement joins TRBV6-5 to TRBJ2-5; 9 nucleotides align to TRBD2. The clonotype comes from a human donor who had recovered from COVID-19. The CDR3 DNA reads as TGTGCCAGCAGTTACGTTCTAACTAGCGGGTACGTTGGGACCCAGTACTTC. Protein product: CASSYVLTSGYVGTQYF.